Listed below are T cell receptor beta chains from one sample, sequenced in a study of PD-1 blockade in classical Hodgkin lymphoma. Here immunoSEQ multiplex PCR was the method, and the copy in TCRdb shows in-frame clones only, minus some. This table has about 21,000 clones, about two thirds appearing once. Sequenced material: peripheral blood mononuclear cells (PBMCs), taken at baseline. These TCRs come from a human donor with classical Hodgkin lymphoma. Both conserved end residues are part of each CDR3. A D gene is named only where the DNA matches it firmly. Clone size is stated in some rows and not others, as once, few, many or a class when expanded.

cdr3_length j_call clone_size v_call d_call cdr3_nt cdr3_aa
14 TRBJ2-7 . TRBV6-1 TRBD1 TGTGCCAGCAGTTCCGTACAGGGGGCCCACGAGCAGTACTTC CASSSVQGAHEQYF
16 TRBJ2-7 . TRBV4-1 TRBD1 TGCGCCAGCAGCCAAGTCTTTGGACAGGGCGTCGACGAGCAGTACTTC CASSQVFGQGVDEQYF
15 TRBJ2-7 . TRBV6-6 TRBD1 TGTGCCAGCAGGGGGGACAGAGAACCCACCTACGAGCAGTACTTC CASRGDREPTYEQYF
15 TRBJ2-5 . TRBV7-2 TRBD1 TGTGCCAGCAGCCCCGGACAGGTGGGGCAAGAGACCCAGTACTTC CASSPGQVGQETQYF
13 TRBJ1-5 . TRBV27 . TGTGCCAGCAGTGGTAGCTTGGATCAGCCCCAGCATTTT CASSGSLDQPQHF
15 TRBJ2-3 . TRBV6-5 . TGTGCCAGCAGTTCCGGAGGGGCAAGCACAGATACGCAGTATTTT CASSSGGASTDTQYF
15 TRBJ2-2 . TRBV28 TRBD1 TGTGCCAGCAGTTTACGGGACAGGGACACCGGGGAGCTGTTTTTT CASSLRDRDTGELFF
13 TRBJ1-2 . TRBV14 . TGTGCCAGCAGCCAGGAAGAAGGGAGTGTCTACACCTTC CASSQEEGSVYTF
15 TRBJ2-5 . TRBV18 TRBD2 TGTGCCAGCTCACCATCAAGCGGGAGTGGTGAGACCCAGTACTTC CASSPSSGSGETQYF
13 TRBJ2-1 . TRBV28 TRBD1 TGTGCCAGCAGCCGGGACAGGGGCCTCGAGCAGTTCTTC CASSRDRGLEQFF
15 TRBJ1-5 . TRBV28 TRBD1 TGTGCCAGCAGGACAGGGGGGAATTCCAATCAGCCCCAGCATTTT CASRTGGNSNQPQHF
16 TRBJ2-3 few TRBV7-9 TRBD1 TGTGCCAGCAGCTTAGAGATAGGGGGCGTCACAGATACGCAGTATTTT CASSLEIGGVTDTQYF
15 TRBJ1-5 . TRBV7-7 . TGTGCCAGCAGCAAGACACCAGGGGGCAATCAGCCCCAGCATTTT CASSKTPGGNQPQHF
16 TRBJ2-1 . TRBV1 . TGCACCAGCAGCCAAGATAGTCTAGCGGGCGTATATGAGCAGTTCTTC CTSSQDSLAGVYEQFF
14 TRBJ1-2 . TRBV5-5 . TGTGCCAGCAGCTTGGCCATGGATCACTATGGCTACACCTTC CASSLAMDHYGYTF
15 TRBJ2-5 . TRBV7-2 . TGTGCCAGCGGAGGAGGGGCGTTGGGCCAAGAGACCCAGTACTTC CASGGGALGQETQYF
14 TRBJ2-7 . TRBV10-3 . TGTGCCATCAGTGCTGGGCAGGGCGTCGACGAGCAGTACTTC CAISAGQGVDEQYF
18 TRBJ2-5 once TRBV28 TRBD2 TGTGCCAGCAGTCCCGTTGACGGTAGCGGGGCGGCCAGAGAGACCCAGTACTTC CASSPVDGSGAARETQYF
16 TRBJ2-7 few TRBV7-9 TRBD1 TGTGCCAGCAGCTTAGTCGAACAGGGGGGCTCCTACGAGCAGTACTTC CASSLVEQGGSYEQYF
15 TRBJ1-3 . TRBV6-1 . TGTGCCAGCAGTGCATCAGGGGTCTCTGGAAACACCATATATTTT CASSASGVSGNTIYF
14 TRBJ2-7 . TRBV27 . TGTGCCAGCAGTTTTGGAGGAACCTCCTACGAGCAGTACTTC CASSFGGTSYEQYF
15 TRBJ2-7 . TRBV9 . TGTGCCAGCAGCGCGGGACACCCGTTACTCCGCGAGCAGTACTTC CASSAGHPLLREQYF
17 TRBJ2-1 . TRBV28 . TGTGCCAGCACTACTACGGCGGGGTTGGGACCCTACAATGAGCAGTTCTTC CASTTTAGLGPYNEQFF
16 TRBJ2-2 medium-sized TRBV9 . TGTGCCAGCAGCCCTAGTCTTGAAGTTCACACCGGGGAGCTGTTTTTT CASSPSLEVHTGELFF
14 TRBJ1-3 . TRBV9 TRBD1 TGTGCCAGCAGTTTTACAGGGGATCGGAACACCATATATTTT CASSFTGDRNTIYF
16 TRBJ2-7 few TRBV14 . TGTGCCAGCAGCCAAGCGGGGGACTTCTTCCTCTACGAGCAGTACTTC CASSQAGDFFLYEQYF
14 TRBJ2-4 medium-sized TRBV25-1 TRBD1 TGTGCCAGCAGCGCGGACAGGGCCAAAAACATTCAGTACTTC CASSADRAKNIQYF
15 TRBJ1-2 . TRBV18 TRBD1 TGTGCCAGCTCACCTGGGACAGAGTCTAACTATGGCTACACCTTC CASSPGTESNYGYTF
15 TRBJ2-7 . TRBV7-3 . TGTGCCAGCAGCTTAGTAGCGGCCCGGTTTTACGAGCAGTACTTC CASSLVAARFYEQYF
14 TRBJ1-5 once TRBV19 TRBD1 TGTGCCAGTAGTATTTGGGCAGGGGGACAGCCCCAGCATTTT CASSIWAGGQPQHF
15 TRBJ1-1 . TRBV19 . TGTGCCAGTAGTATAGATGGGCTCATGAACACTGAAGCTTTCTTT CASSIDGLMNTEAFF
17 TRBJ2-4 . TRBV7-3 TRBD2 TGTGCCAGCAGCTCGGCGACGGGACTAGCGGGAACGAACATTCAGTACTTC CASSSATGLAGTNIQYF
13 TRBJ1-5 once TRBV27 . TGTGCCAGCAGTTTTCAGGCCAATCAGCCCCAGCATTTT CASSFQANQPQHF
17 TRBJ2-2 . TRBV27 TRBD2 TGTGCCAGCAGGACCCGGGGGGGGGCGCTTAACACCGGGGAGCTGTTTTTT CASRTRGGALNTGELFF
13 TRBJ2-7 . TRBV18 . TGTGCCAGCTCACCCGGGAGAATTTACGAGCAGTACTTC CASSPGRIYEQYF
13 TRBJ2-7 few TRBV30 . TGTGCCTGGAGTGTAGGGGGGCCCTACGAGCAGTACTTC CAWSVGGPYEQYF
16 TRBJ2-2 . TRBV7-9 TRBD2 TGTGCCAGCACTCCACCGGGCGGGGGGAACACCGGGGAGCTGTTTTTT CASTPPGGGNTGELFF
17 TRBJ2-1 few TRBV9 TRBD1 TGTGCCAGCAGCAAATGGGACAGAAGGAGTTCCTACAATGAGCAGTTCTTC CASSKWDRRSSYNEQFF
13 TRBJ1-5 . TRBV30 . TGTGCCTGGAGTGTCGAAGGGAATCAGCCCCAGCATTTT CAWSVEGNQPQHF
18 TRBJ2-6 . TRBV19 TRBD2 TGTGCCAGTATGGCCCTCGGACTAGCGGCCTCTGGGGCCAACGTCCTGACTTTC CASMALGLAASGANVLTF
13 TRBJ1-2 . TRBV30 TRBD1 TGTGCCTGGAGGGACAGGCACTTGGAAGGCTACACCTTC CAWRDRHLEGYTF
12 TRBJ1-1 . TRBV7-9 . TGTGCCAGCAGCCGACGGAACACTGAAGCTTTCTTT CASSRRNTEAFF
13 TRBJ1-2 . TRBV7-9 . TGTGCCAGCAGCTTAGAGCCTTACTATGGCTACACCTTC CASSLEPYYGYTF
16 TRBJ2-7 . TRBV7-9 TRBD2 TGTGCCAGCAGTCCCAGGGGACTAGCGGGGGGTTACGAGCAGTACTTC CASSPRGLAGGYEQYF
14 TRBJ2-4 . TRBV5-1 . TGCGCCAGCAGCTTTGACACTGCCAAAAACATTCAGTACTTC CASSFDTAKNIQYF